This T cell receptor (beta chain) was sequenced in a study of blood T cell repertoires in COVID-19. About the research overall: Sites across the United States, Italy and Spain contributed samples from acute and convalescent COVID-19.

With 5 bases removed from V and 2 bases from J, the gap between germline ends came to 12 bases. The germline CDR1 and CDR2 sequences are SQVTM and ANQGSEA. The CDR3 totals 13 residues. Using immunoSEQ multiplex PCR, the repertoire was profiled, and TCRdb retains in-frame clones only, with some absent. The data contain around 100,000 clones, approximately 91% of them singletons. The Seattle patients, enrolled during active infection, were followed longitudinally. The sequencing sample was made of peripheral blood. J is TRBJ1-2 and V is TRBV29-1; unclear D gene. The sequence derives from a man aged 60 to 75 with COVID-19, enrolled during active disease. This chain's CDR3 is CSVPIPENYGYTF. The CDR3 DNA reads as TGCAGCGTTCCTATCCCGGAGAACTATGGCTACACCTTC.